This record looks at one T cell receptor beta chain sequence and its context. This sample is drawn from a study of blood T cell repertoires in COVID-19. Unmatched junction bases numbered 4, after V lost 1 base and J lost 4 bases. Germline V lookup: CDR1 SGHVS, CDR2 FQNEAQ. The CDR3 is 15 residues long. In the authors' workflow: For nucleated cells, counts were estimated from reference gene primer amplification. Sequencing was performed with immunoSEQ multiplex PCR; in TCRdb, only in-frame clones are kept and a portion is missing. D and trimming were read from the DNA, whereas the V and J calls and clone size are those reported in that table. Here the sample spans roughly 190,000 clones, 75% to 90% being singletons.

The chain links TRBV7-8 to TRBJ1-3; the match to TRBD1 covers 7 bases. The receptor was isolated from a man aged 25-45 years with acute or convalescent COVID-19. The sequenced sample consisted of peripheral blood. CDR3 nucleotide sequence: TGTGCCAGCAGCTTAGAAGGGGGCGTCGGAAACACCATATATTTT. Translated: CASSLEGGVGNTIYF.